The following is a TCR beta chain sequence with its context. Its specificity is unknown. Assay: immunoSEQ multiplex PCR; the TCRdb copy retains only in-frame clones and omits some. The table records approximately 480,000 clones, roughly 85% of them present only once. The CDR3 is 17 amino acids. In germline, CDR1 is MNHEY, CDR2 SMNVEV (reference sequence). Losses at the gene ends were 6 bases for V and 5 bases for J; bases not matched to a gene: 16. The record originates from a study of Ad26.COV2.S vaccination and SARS-CoV-2 variants. At the level of the study: Ad26.COV2.S given intramuscularly, once or twice 56 days apart.

Whole-study findings and limits: Greater spike-specific TCR breadth was seen in vaccine recipients than in placebo recipients.

This sample's treatment: roughly 20 received Ad26.COV2.S at low or high dose, single or two shots; about 5 received placebo; per-sample allocation not given. Samples analyzed were those drawn on day 63 after the first vaccine or placebo injection. Sequencing was performed on peripheral blood, taken in a trial of Ad26.COV2.S vaccine versus placebo. The chain has TRBV27 and TRBJ2-7; 10 nucleotides line up with TRBD2. This receptor was taken from a person between 18 and 65 years old who received the Ad26.COV2.S COVID-19 vaccine or a placebo. The CDR3 nucleotides are TGTGCCAGCAGAAGCATGGGGGTCGGACTAGCGGAGGACGAGCAGTACTTC. Translation gives CASRSMGVGLAEDEQYF.